A single sample gave rise to the 32 T cell receptor beta chains below, sequenced in a study of blood T cell repertoires in COVID-19 (dated by TCRdb to 2018 to 2021). The library was generated by the immunoSEQ multiplex PCR assay. TCRdb mirrors the immuneACCESS table, restricted to in-frame sequences. Some clones are absent from its copies; in checked studies, under half trace to an unresolved V gene, and the reason for the others is unknown. The sample table holds under 200,000 clones, of which 80% were seen once. The biggest ten clones account for 6% to 7.5% of the sample. Source material: peripheral blood. The receptors were sampled from a man in his sixties or seventies with active or convalescent COVID-19.

The chain uses TRBV27 and TRBJ2-1; 9 bases align to TRBD1. The CDR3 spans 14 residues. Germline CDR1 MNHEY, CDR2 SMNVEV (reference sequence). The V and J ends lost 4 bases and 10 bases, in that order; junction bases with no gene match: 8. CDR3 in DNA: TGTGCCAGCAGTTCGTTACAGGGGGCGAAAGAGCAGTTCTTC. Residues: CASSSLQGAKEQFF.

The chain has TRBV28 and TRBJ2-1; TRBD2 aligns across 7 bases. Trimming took 5 bases from V and 7 from J; bases not matched to a gene: 11. Germline CDR1 and CDR2: MDHEN and SYDVKM. The CDR3 is made up of 15 amino acids. Here the CDR3 reads CASSLGGSILNEQFF. The CDR3 DNA reads TGTGCCAGCAGTCTAGGCGGGAGTATCTTAAATGAGCAGTTCTTC.

The chain is built from TRBV28 and TRBJ2-7; D may be TRBD2 (5 bases). Between the trimmed V and J ends, which lost 3 bases and 1 base, there was a span of 16 bases. The germline V gene encodes CDR1 MDHEN and CDR2 SYDVKM. This CDR3 has 16 amino acids. The CDR3 DNA follows: TGTGCCAGCAGTTTCCTTCTTGGACTCAAATCCTACGAGCAGTACTTC. The encoded protein is CASSFLLGLKSYEQYF. Full variable domain (rest looked up from reference TRBV28 and TRBJ2-7): DVKVTQSSRYLVKRTGEKVFLECVQDMDHENMFWYRQDPGLGLRLIYFSYDVKMKEKGDIPEGYSVSREKKERFSLILESASTNQTSMYLCASSFLLGLKSYEQYFGPGTRLTVT.

J is TRBJ1-4 and V is TRBV5-1; D unclear. The CDR3 is 15 residues long. Trimming pared 0 bases from V and 0 bases from J, leaving 6 bases between. Germline lookup yields CDR1 SGHRS and CDR2 YFSETQ. CDR3 sequence reads: CASSLGVATNEKLFF. The DNA for the CDR3 is TGCGCCAGCAGCTTGGGAGTTGCAACTAATGAAAAACTGTTTTTT.

This rearrangement joins TRBV7-2 to TRBJ2-1; TRBD2 matches 9 bases. This CDR3 contains 16 residues. V shed 1 base, J shed 1 base, and the junction held 2 bases outside the gene matches. The germline CDR1 and CDR2 sequences are SGHTA and FQGNSA. Written as DNA, the CDR3 is TGTGCCAGCAGCTTAGATGCGGGGGGGTCCTACAATGAGCAGTTCTTC. Translated, it gives CASSLDAGGSYNEQFF.

This clone was observed a handful of times. V and J are TRBV5-1 and TRBJ1-2; TRBD1 is a possible D gene (5 bases). CDR3 length equals 14 residues. The ends were cut back, 0 bases at V and 5 bases at J, with 11 bases in the middle. Per germline, CDR1 SGHRS and CDR2 YFSETQ. CDR3 region: CASSLAQGPYGYTF. Written as DNA, the CDR3 is TGCGCCAGCAGCTTGGCCCAGGGCCCGTATGGCTACACCTTC.

The sample holds a few counts of this clone. CDR3 residues: CASGSDLLSYEQYF. In DNA, the CDR3 is TGCGCCAGCGGATCGGACTTACTGTCGTACGAGCAGTACTTC. The rearrangement uses TRBV10-2 and TRBJ2-7; D may be TRBD2 (5 bases). Germline CDR1 is WSHSY and CDR2 is SAAADI. V was clipped by 8 bases and J by 4 bases, with 18 bases between them. This CDR3 region has 14 residues.

The chain uses TRBV18 and TRBJ1-1; 7 bases fit TRBD1. CDR3 length: 13 amino acids. V was pared by 6 bases and J by 6 bases, with 7 bases of the junction left unmatched. Germline V CDR1 and CDR2: KGHSH, LQKENI. Here the CDR3 reads CASSPGGWPEAFF. CDR3 nucleotide sequence: TGTGCCAGCTCCCCAGGGGGGTGGCCTGAAGCTTTCTTT.

The chain recombines TRBV18 with TRBJ1-4; D gene ambiguous. The CDR3 runs to 13 residues. Germline V gene data show CDR1 as KGHSH and CDR2 as LQKENI. V shed 3 bases and J shed 5 bases, with 7 bases lying between them. This CDR3 reads CASSPAGNEKLFF. The CDR3 DNA reads as TGTGCCAGCTCACCGGCGGGAAATGAAAAACTGTTTTTT.

J is TRBJ2-7 and V is TRBV5-1, with 8 bases fitting TRBD1. V dropped 3 bases and J dropped 4; count of bases not matched to a gene: 6. The CDR3 consists of 14 residues. Germline CDR1 is SGHRS and CDR2 is YFSETQ. CDR3 in DNA: TGCGCCAGCAGCTCCTCGGGACAGGAGTACGAGCAGTACTTC. Translation gives CASSSSGQEYEQYF.

This clone has ten or more counts. The chain joins TRBV4-1 to TRBJ2-5, with 12 bases identical to TRBD2. The CDR3 is 18 residues long. With V trimmed by 0 bases and J by 7 bases, 12 bases remained unmatched. Germline V gene lookup returns CDR1 MGHRA and CDR2 YSYEKL. The CDR3 region is CASSQDPSASGGARTQYF. Here the CDR3 DNA reads TGCGCCAGCAGCCAAGACCCATCGGCTAGCGGGGGGGCGCGGACCCAGTACTTC.

This clone was counted once. The V gene is TRBV18, the J gene TRBJ2-6, with 7 nucleotides matching TRBD1. Germline CDR1 is KGHSH and CDR2 is LQKENI. CDR3 length equals 17 residues. Unmatched junction bases numbered 5, after V lost 3 bases and J lost 0 bases. This CDR3 reads CASSPGQIDSGANVLTF. The CDR3, as DNA: TGTGCCAGCTCACCGGGACAGATAGACTCTGGGGCCAACGTCCTGACTTTC.

J is TRBJ2-7 and V is TRBV6-5; D is unresolved. The CDR3 sequence is 14 residues long. Germline V gene sequence: CDR1 MNHEY, CDR2 SVGAGI. Trimming pared 0 bases from V and 6 bases from J, leaving 12 bases between. The CDR3 nucleotides are TGTGCCAGCAGTTACTCCAGGTGGTCCACCGAGCAGTACTTC. Its protein is CASSYSRWSTEQYF.

Only a few counts were recorded for this clone. This sequence joins TRBV4-3 and TRBJ1-2; D unclear. CDR3 size: 17 residues. Germline assignment: CDR1 LGHNA and CDR2 YSLEER. V was shortened by 3 bases and J by 0 bases, with 17 bases between the two germline ends. CDR3 residues: CASSQSTSQVPNYGYTF. CDR3 DNA sequence: TGCGCCAGCAGCCAGTCTACGTCCCAGGTGCCTAACTATGGCTACACCTTC.

The genes are TRBV5-4 and TRBJ2-1; 9 bases are a match to TRBD2. The V gene's germline CDR1 is SGHNT and CDR2 YYREEE (reference sequence). Germline trimming cut 3 bases from V and 4 bases from J; bases unmatched to any gene: 8. The CDR3 runs 16 residues. CDR3 sequence reads: CASSSSGGPAYNEQFF. In DNA form, the CDR3 reads TGTGCCAGCAGCTCCAGCGGGGGGCCAGCGTACAATGAGCAGTTCTTC.

The CDR3 bases are TGTGCCAGCAGGACTAGCGGGAACACCGGGGAGCTGTTTTTT. It is translated as CASRTSGNTGELFF. The chain employs TRBV27 and TRBJ2-2; 9 nucleotides match TRBD2. Looked up from germline, CDR1 is MNHEY and CDR2 is SMNVEV (reference sequence). The CDR3 is 14 amino acids. J was trimmed by 1 base and V by 6 bases; bases with no gene match: 0.

The chain combines TRBV19 with TRBJ1-2, with 7 bases identical to TRBD1. Germline CDR1 is LNHDA and CDR2 is SQIVND (reference sequence). Germline trimming cut 6 bases from V and 4 bases from J; bases unmatched to any gene: 11. The CDR3 has 15 amino acids. CDR3 coding DNA: TGTGCCAGTAGGAGGGGGCATCTGGGGTCCTATGGCTACACCTTC. It codes for CASRRGHLGSYGYTF.

This chain links TRBV5-4 with TRBJ1-3; 7 bases are a match to TRBD1. Germline V gene sequence: CDR1 SGHNT, CDR2 YYREEE (reference sequence). CDR3 length: 17 amino acids. V was pared by 0 bases and J by 8 bases, with 14 bases of the junction left unmatched. CDR3 in amino acids: CASSLGIVETGKDTIYF. The CDR3, as DNA: TGTGCCAGCAGCTTGGGGATCGTTGAGACAGGGAAGGACACCATATATTTT.

In the case of this clone: The same CDR3 can be traced to other DNA sequences in this sample. CDR3 nucleotides: TGTGCCAGCAGCTTATTGGGGGGGATGAACACTGAAGCTTTCTTT. Protein product: CASSLLGGMNTEAFF. The rearrangement links TRBV11-2 to TRBJ1-1; a weak D match, TRBD1 (5 bases). CDR1 is SGHAT, CDR2 FQNNGV, per germline. This CDR3 has 15 amino acids. Trimming took 2 bases from V and 0 from J, leaving 10 bases between them.

This clone was found a few times. The same CDR3 can be traced to other DNA sequences in this sample. The chain recombines TRBV5-4 with TRBJ1-1; 7 positions match TRBD1. Germline V lookup: CDR1 SGHNT, CDR2 YYREEE (reference sequence). The CDR3 spans 16 residues. Trimming at V came to 4 bases and at J to 0 bases, leaving 9 bases not matched to a gene. The CDR3 loop reads CASSPGAGGLNTEAFF. In nucleotides, the CDR3 is TGTGCCAGCAGCCCTGGGGCAGGGGGATTGAACACTGAAGCTTTCTTT.

The CDR3 nucleotides read TGTGCCATCAGACCCGGGACAGGGGGCGATGGCTACACCTTC. It translates to CAIRPGTGGDGYTF. The V gene is TRBV10-3, the J gene TRBJ1-2; 12 nucleotides line up with TRBD1. Trimming cost V 6 bases and J 6 bases; bases outside gene matches: 5. The CDR3 consists of 14 residues. Germline CDR1 and CDR2: ENHRY and SYGVKD.

This chain uses TRBV19 with TRBJ2-5, with 7 bases aligning to TRBD2. CDR1 and CDR2 (germline): LNHDA, SQIVND (reference sequence). The V and J ends lost 3 bases and 5 bases, in that order; junction bases with no gene match: 15. The CDR3 spans 17 residues. The CDR3 spells CASSIGRFVTSMETQYF. The CDR3 DNA is TGTGCCAGTAGTATCGGGCGGTTTGTGACTAGCATGGAGACCCAGTACTTC.

This chain joins TRBV3-1 (or the pseudogene TRBV3-2) and TRBJ2-3; D gene uncertain. This CDR3 region has 14 residues. V shed 4 bases and J shed 5 bases, with 13 bases lying between them. Germline V gives CDR1 LGHDT, CDR2 YNNKEL (reference sequence). The DNA for the CDR3 is TGTGCCAGCAGCCGACGGTCCGGAGAAGATACGCAGTATTTT. Translated: CASSRRSGEDTQYF.

This clone was counted ten times or more. J is TRBJ2-7 and V is TRBV6-5; D gene uncertain. CDR1 MNHEY and CDR2 SVGAGI come from the germline V gene. The germline V and J ends were trimmed by 0 bases and 2 bases, with 5 bases remaining between them. The CDR3 spans 13 residues. This chain's CDR3 is CASSYSRTYEQYF. DNA for the CDR3: TGTGCCAGCAGTTACTCGAGAACCTACGAGCAGTACTTC.

This chain joins TRBV5-8 and TRBJ2-5; D is unclear. The CDR3 sequence is 16 residues long. The V end lost 4 bases, the J end lost 3 bases, and 19 bases lay between the germline ends. The germline gives CDR1 SGHTS, CDR2 YDEGEE. The CDR3 region has the DNA TGTGCCAGCAGCCTCGGCGGAGCGATTACCGAAGAGACCCAGTACTTC. Its translation: CASSLGGAITEETQYF.

In its sample, this clone was seen a few times. This rearrangement joins TRBV5-1 to TRBJ2-3; weak D call: TRBD2 (6 bases). The ends were cut back, 2 bases at V and 0 bases at J, with 13 bases in the middle. CDR1 and CDR2 from the germline V gene are SGHRS and YFSETQ. The CDR3 covers 16 residues. Here the CDR3 DNA reads TGCGCCAGCAGCTTCCACGGGGGACCCAGCACAGATACGCAGTATTTT. Amino acid sequence: CASSFHGGPSTDTQYF.

This chain's CDR3 is CASTPTREDTEAFF. CDR3 in DNA: TGTGCCTCTACTCCCACCAGGGAGGACACTGAAGCTTTCTTT. This chain joins TRBV7-2 and TRBJ1-1, with D perhaps TRBD1 (5 bases). Trimming removed 11 bases from V and 3 bases from J, with 19 bases in between. Germline V gene sequence: CDR1 SGHTA, CDR2 FQGNSA. CDR3 length: 14 amino acids. Filled out from reference TRBV7-2 and TRBJ1-1, the complete variable domain reads GAGVSQSPSNKVTEKGKDVELRCDPISGHTALYWYRQSLGQGLEFLIYFQGNSAPDKSGLPSDRFSAERTGGSVSTLTIQRTQQEDSAVYLCASTPTREDTEAFFGQGTRLTVV.

The genes are TRBV5-8 and TRBJ2-1, with no clear D. The germline V and J ends were trimmed by 1 base and 0 bases, with 8 bases remaining between them. Germline CDR1 is SGHTS and CDR2 is YDEGEE. The CDR3 consists of 15 residues. The DNA for the CDR3 is TGTGCCAGCAGCTTGTCCATTAGCTCCTACAATGAGCAGTTCTTC. It codes for CASSLSISSYNEQFF.

This chain connects TRBV5-1 to TRBJ1-1; D not resolved. The CDR3 has 16 residues. Trimming stripped 0 bases from V and 0 bases from J, with 12 bases between. The germline V gene encodes CDR1 SGHRS and CDR2 YFSETQ. For the CDR3, the DNA is TGCGCCAGCAGCTTGGCAGCGGCCGGATTGAACACTGAAGCTTTCTTT. This codes for CASSLAAAGLNTEAFF.

The J gene is TRBJ2-1, the V gene TRBV23-1; 10 bases line up with TRBD2. TRBV23-1 is an ORF, with its function uncertain. The CDR3 has 16 residues. V gave up 0 bases and J gave up 6 bases; unmatched junction bases: 5. CDR3 in amino acids: CASSQSGLAGANEQFF. The CDR3 DNA reads TGCGCCAGCAGTCAATCTGGGCTAGCGGGGGCCAATGAGCAGTTCTTC.

This chain joins TRBV30 and TRBJ1-6; D is unclear. The CDR3 contains 13 residues. Germline CDR1 and CDR2: GTSNPN and SVGIG (reference sequence). The germline V and J ends were trimmed by 2 bases and 7 bases, with 9 bases remaining between them. In DNA form, the CDR3 reads TGTGCCTGGAGTCTACTAGAGAATTCACCCCTCCACTTT. Amino acid sequence: CAWSLLENSPLHF.

The J gene is TRBJ2-5, the V gene TRBV6-4; TRBD2 agrees at 7 bases. Germline V gene data show CDR1 as MRHNA and CDR2 as SNTAGT. This CDR3 is built from 14 residues. V lost 7 bases and J lost 3; bases outside the gene matches: 8. The CDR3 DNA sequence: TGTGCCAGCAAGGGAGGGCAGGGTAAAGAGACCCAGTACTTC. It specifies CASKGGQGKETQYF.